The T cell receptor beta chain under discussion was sequenced for a study of early T cells in non-severe SARS-CoV-2 infection. Across the study: Chains from this unsorted whole-blood bulk RNA could not be paired. Study-wide points: Anti-spike CD8 specificities were favored by VDJdb matching, whose results missed private and CD4 specificities.

In its sample, this clonotype was seen a few times. No antigen is known for it. Researchers tagged individual cDNA molecules with unique molecular identifiers. MiXCR, applied by TCRdb to the 5' RACE reads, yields one record per CDR3 protein. The profile shows roughly 100,000 distinct CDR3 sequences, less than 15% of them singletons. Sequencing input: whole blood. The source is an adult who was a healthcare worker with PCR-confirmed SARS-CoV-2 infection or an uninfected control (not recorded which).

CDR3 sequence reads: CASSWERSTDTQYF. In nucleotides, the CDR3 is TGTGCCAGCAGTTGGGAGCGGAGCACAGATACGCAGTATTTT. The chain combines TRBV7-8 with TRBJ2-3, with D perhaps TRBD2 (5 bases). The CDR3 extends over 14 amino acids. Germline values: CDR1 SGHVS, CDR2 FQNEAQ. Trimming took 6 bases from V and 0 from J, leaving 10 bases between them.